There are many counts of the clone carrying this TCR beta chain. Antigen unknown. The data were obtained in a study of glioma-infiltrating T cells. In germline, CDR1 is LNHNV, CDR2 YYDKDF (reference sequence). Trimming removed 2 bases from V and 4 bases from J, with 15 bases in between. This CDR3 is 15 amino acids long. Using RNA template, CDR3s of TCR alpha and beta were amplified with iRepertoire arm-PCR. Input was roughly 85-450 ng of tissue mRNA or PBMC total RNA. TCRdb analysed the multiplex PCR reads with MiXCR anew, one entry per CDR3 protein. Of about 89,000 distinct CDR3 sequences in the sample, around 23% were seen once. Overall study results and limits: CDR3 overlap between tissue and blood was very small. Gliomas, especially low-grade, showed above-expected tissue-blood divergence; non-neoplastic patients showed below.

This chain connects TRBV15 to TRBJ2-7, with D tentatively TRBD1 (6 bases). The source material was glioma tissue, nonneoplastic brain tissue, or PBMCs (not recorded which). The sequence was obtained from a human donor with low-grade glioma or glioblastoma, undergoing nonglioma brain surgery, or in good health (not recorded which). The CDR3 loop reads CATSRTGTQGYEQYF. In nucleotides, the CDR3 is TGTGCCACCAGCAGAACCGGGACCCAGGGGTACGAGCAGTACTTC.